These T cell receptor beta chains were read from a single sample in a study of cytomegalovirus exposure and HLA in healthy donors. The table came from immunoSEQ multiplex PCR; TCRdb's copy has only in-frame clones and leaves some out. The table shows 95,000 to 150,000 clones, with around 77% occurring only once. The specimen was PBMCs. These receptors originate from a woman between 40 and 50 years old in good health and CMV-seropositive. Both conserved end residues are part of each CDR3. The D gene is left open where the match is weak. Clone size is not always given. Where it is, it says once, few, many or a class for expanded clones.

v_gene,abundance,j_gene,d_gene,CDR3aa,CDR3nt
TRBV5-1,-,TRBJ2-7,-,CASSSKETGAYEQYF,TGCGCCAGCAGCTCTAAGGAGACAGGAGCCTACGAGCAGTACTTC
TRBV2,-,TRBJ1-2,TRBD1,CASSRDRREGYTF,TGTGCCAGCAGCCGGGACAGAAGGGAAGGCTACACCTTC
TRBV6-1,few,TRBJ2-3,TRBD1,CASTPGQGASDTQYF,TGTGCCAGCACCCCCGGACAGGGGGCGTCCGATACGCAGTATTTT
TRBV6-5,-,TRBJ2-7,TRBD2,CASMGRAGSYEQYF,TGTGCCAGCATGGGGAGGGCCGGGTCCTACGAGCAGTACTTC
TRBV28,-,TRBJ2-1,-,CASSQRFNEQFF,TGTGCCAGCAGTCAGCGGTTCAATGAGCAGTTCTTC
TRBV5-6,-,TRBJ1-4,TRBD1,CASSQGQGGNEKLFF,TGTGCCAGCAGCCAGGGACAGGGGGGGAATGAAAAACTGTTTTTT
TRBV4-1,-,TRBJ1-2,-,CASSQVRVDYGYTF,TGCGCCAGCAGCCAAGTCAGGGTTGACTATGGCTACACCTTC
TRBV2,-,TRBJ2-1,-,CASGGGFSYNEQFF,TGTGCCAGCGGGGGGGGCTTCTCCTACAATGAGCAGTTCTTC
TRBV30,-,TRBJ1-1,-,CAWNPQGIVNTEAFF,TGTGCCTGGAACCCCCAGGGGATAGTGAACACTGAAGCTTTCTTT
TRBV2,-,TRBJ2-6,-,CASGGLSSGANVLTF,TGTGCCAGCGGGGGACTTAGCTCTGGGGCCAACGTCCTGACTTTC
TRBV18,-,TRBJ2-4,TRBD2,CASSLSPGLPSVAKNIQYF,TGTGCCAGCTCACTATCTCCGGGACTACCATCCGTGGCCAAAAACATTCAGTACTTC
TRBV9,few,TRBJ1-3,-,CASSDQVAGNTIYF,TGTGCCAGCAGCGATCAAGTGGCAGGAAACACCATATATTTT
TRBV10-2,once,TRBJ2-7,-,CASSESGDWGEQYF,TGCGCCAGCAGTGAGTCGGGGGACTGGGGCGAGCAGTACTTC
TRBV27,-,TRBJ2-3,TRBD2,CASSLLGLAGLTDTQYF,TGTGCCAGCAGTTTATTAGGATTAGCGGGCCTCACAGATACGCAGTATTTT
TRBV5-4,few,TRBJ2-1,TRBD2,CASSLLAGTYNEQFF,TGTGCCAGCAGCTTGCTAGCGGGGACATACAATGAGCAGTTCTTC
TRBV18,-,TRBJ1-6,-,CASSPPQTGYNSPLHF,TGTGCCAGCTCACCACCGCAAACAGGCTATAATTCACCCCTCCACTTT
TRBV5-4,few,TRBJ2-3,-,CASSPPRVADTQYF,TGTGCCAGCAGCCCCCCCCGAGTAGCAGATACGCAGTATTTT
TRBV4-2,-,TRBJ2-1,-,CASSLGLYNEQFF,TGTGCCAGCAGCCTCGGACTATACAATGAGCAGTTCTTC
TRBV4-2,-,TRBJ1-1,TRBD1,CASSQDLQGRNTEAFF,TGTGCCAGCAGCCAAGATCTACAGGGGAGGAACACTGAAGCTTTCTTT
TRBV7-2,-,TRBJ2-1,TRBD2,CASSLGLAGQNEQFF,TGTGCCAGCAGCTTAGGACTAGCGGGTCAAAATGAGCAGTTCTTC
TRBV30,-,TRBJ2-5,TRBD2,CAWSVLSGGSGETQYF,TGTGCCTGGAGTGTACTTTCGGGCGGGAGCGGTGAGACCCAGTACTTC
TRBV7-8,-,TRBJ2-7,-,CASSLRTAALVEQYF,TGTGCCAGCAGCTTAAGAACAGCGGCCTTAGTCGAGCAGTACTTC
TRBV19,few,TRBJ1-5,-,CASTPGDQPQHF,TGTGCCAGTACCCCCGGTGATCAGCCCCAGCATTTT
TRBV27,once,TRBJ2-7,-,CASSLGPSYEQYF,TGTGCCAGCAGTTTAGGGCCTTCCTACGAGCAGTACTTC
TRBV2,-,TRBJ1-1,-,CASRPGQTHTEAFF,TGTGCCAGCAGACCGGGACAAACACACACTGAAGCTTTCTTT
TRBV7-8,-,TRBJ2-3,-,CASSLRGSYSTDTQYF,TGTGCCAGCAGCTTACGAGGGTCCTATAGCACAGATACGCAGTATTTT
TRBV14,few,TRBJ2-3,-,CASSWDSTDTQYF,TGTGCCAGCAGCTGGGACTCTACAGATACGCAGTATTTT
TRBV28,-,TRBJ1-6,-,CASTNNSPLHF,TGTGCCAGCACTAATAATTCACCCCTCCACTTT
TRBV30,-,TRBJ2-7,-,CAWKIAYEQYF,TGTGCCTGGAAGATAGCCTACGAGCAGTACTTC
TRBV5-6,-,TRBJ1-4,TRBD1,CASSSPTGGAREKLFF,TGTGCCAGCAGCTCACCTACAGGGGGCGCGAGGGAAAAACTGTTTTTT
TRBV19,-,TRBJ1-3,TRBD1,CASSTGTGNQGDTIYF,TGTGCCAGTAGTACCGGGACAGGTAATCAAGGAGACACCATATATTTT
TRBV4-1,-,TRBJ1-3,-,CASSQMRGSGNTIYF,TGCGCCAGCAGCCAAATGAGAGGTTCTGGAAACACCATATATTTT
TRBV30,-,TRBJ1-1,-,CAWGQGSGNTEAFF,TGTGCCTGGGGTCAGGGTTCCGGGAACACTGAAGCTTTCTTT
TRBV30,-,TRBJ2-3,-,CAWSPKQGADTQYF,TGTGCCTGGAGCCCCAAACAGGGAGCAGATACGCAGTATTTT
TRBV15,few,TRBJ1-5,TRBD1,CATSRDQTGVQPQHF,TGTGCCACCAGCAGAGATCAAACAGGGGTTCAGCCCCAGCATTTT
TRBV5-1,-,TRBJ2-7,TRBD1,CASSLARQGEQYF,TGCGCCAGCAGCTTGGCGAGACAGGGCGAGCAGTACTTC
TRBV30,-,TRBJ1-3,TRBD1,CAWSRTGGRTIYF,TGTGCCTGGAGTCGGACAGGGGGTAGGACCATATATTTT
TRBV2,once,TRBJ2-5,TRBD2,CASSEGGTRSYQETQYF,TGTGCCAGCAGTGAGGGTGGGACTAGGTCTTACCAAGAGACCCAGTACTTC
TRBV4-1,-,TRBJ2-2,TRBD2,CASSQLGEGEREFGGELFF,TGCGCCAGCAGCCAGCTAGGGGAGGGCGAGCGGGAGTTCGGCGGGGAGCTGTTTTTT
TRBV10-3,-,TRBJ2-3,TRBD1,CAISDGTVKDTQYF,TGTGCCATCAGTGATGGGACAGTTAAAGATACGCAGTATTTT
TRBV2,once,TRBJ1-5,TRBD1,CASSGGQGNQPQHF,TGTGCCAGCAGTGGCGGACAGGGGAATCAGCCCCAGCATTTT
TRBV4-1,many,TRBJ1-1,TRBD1,CASSQDPQGAQNTEAFF,TGCGCCAGCAGCCAAGACCCACAGGGGGCGCAGAACACTGAAGCTTTCTTT
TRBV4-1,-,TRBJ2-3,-,CASSQARLGSTDTQYF,TGCGCCAGCAGCCAGGCGAGACTAGGCAGCACAGATACGCAGTATTTT
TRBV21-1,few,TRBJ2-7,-,CASSRGGTGTYEQYF,TGTGCCAGCAGCAGAGGGGGGACAGGGACGTACGAGCAGTACTTC
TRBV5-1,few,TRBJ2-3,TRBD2,CASSLIGRGADTQYF,TGCGCCAGCAGCTTGATTGGGAGGGGCGCAGATACGCAGTATTTT
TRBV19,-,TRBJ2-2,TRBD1,CASSPDRGVTVTGELFF,TGTGCCAGTAGTCCTGACAGGGGCGTAACCGTTACCGGGGAGCTGTTTTTT
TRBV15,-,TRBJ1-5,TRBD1,CATSRGTGLQPQHF,TGTGCCACCAGCAGAGGGACAGGGCTTCAGCCCCAGCATTTT
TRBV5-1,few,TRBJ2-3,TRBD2,CASSSPSGRGSDTQYF,TGCGCCAGCAGCTCCCCTAGCGGGAGAGGGTCAGATACGCAGTATTTT
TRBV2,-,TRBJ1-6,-,CASSGQGGSPLHF,TGTGCCAGCAGTGGACAAGGAGGATCACCCCTCCACTTT
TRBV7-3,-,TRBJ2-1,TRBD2,CASSLKGGRALEQFF,TGTGCCAGCAGCTTAAAGGGCGGGAGGGCCTTGGAGCAGTTCTTC
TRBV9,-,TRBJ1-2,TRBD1,CASSVDWTGGSYGYTF,TGTGCCAGCAGCGTAGACTGGACAGGGGGTAGTTATGGCTACACCTTC
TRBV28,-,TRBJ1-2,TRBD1,CASSPRDRGSNGYTF,TGTGCCAGCAGTCCCCGGGACAGGGGCTCGAATGGCTACACCTTC
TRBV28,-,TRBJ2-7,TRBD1,CASCAGGSNEQYF,TGTGCCAGCTGTGCAGGGGGCTCCAACGAGCAGTACTTC
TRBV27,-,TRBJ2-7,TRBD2,CASSSSSGIGEQYF,TGTGCCAGCAGTTCCTCTAGCGGGATAGGTGAGCAGTACTTC
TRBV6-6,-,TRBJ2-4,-,CASSYSTGKENIQYF,TGTGCCAGCAGTTACTCGACGGGGAAGGAAAACATTCAGTACTTC